A selection of T cell receptor beta chains follows, all from one sample in a study of regulatory T cells in long-lasting Graves disease. Each CDR3 protein is one row after TCRdb ran MiXCR on the multiplex PCR reads. The sample has 350,000 to 500,000 distinct CDR3 sequences; 16% are singletons. The same data also went into a second study, on T cells in Graves' hyperthyroidism and ophthalmopathy.

Sequencing was performed on peripheral blood mononuclear cells (PBMCs), taken at new diagnosis, from a patient treated with antithyroid drugs. Receptors originate from a woman aged 25-40 years with Graves disease. Both conserved end residues are part of each CDR3. Fields, in order: J gene, V gene, D gene, CDR3 protein. A D gene is named only where the DNA matches it firmly.

TRBJ1-1 | TRBV10-3 | TRBD1 | CAISDMGQGNTEAFF
TRBJ2-7 | TRBV25-1 | . | CASSGDGYSYEQYF
TRBJ2-5 | TRBV28 | TRBD1 | CATCGQGEETQYF
TRBJ1-1 | TRBV6-2/TRBV6-3 | . | CASRRTLSTEAFF
TRBJ2-2 | TRBV5-1 | . | CASSSTNTGELFF
TRBJ1-4 | TRBV7-8 | . | CASSSYINEKLFF
TRBJ1-5 | TRBV30 | . | CAWSERGVGPQHF
TRBJ2-7 | TRBV14 | . | CASSRRGAGASYEQYF
TRBJ2-1 | TRBV2 | . | CASRAGTSKNEQFF
TRBJ1-1 | TRBV14 | . | CASSQGRLWGQTEAFF
TRBJ2-3 | TRBV20-1 | . | CSGTEDSGADTQYF
TRBJ2-4 | TRBV6-1 | . | CASDRDAKNIQYF
TRBJ2-3 | TRBV18 | TRBD2 | CASSPVSAGVGLDTQYF
TRBJ2-3 | TRBV24-1 | TRBD1 | CATSERTGTGESDTQYF
TRBJ1-5 | TRBV30 | . | CAWSRGRSNQPQHF
TRBJ1-5 | TRBV29-1 | . | CSVVGEFNQPQHF
TRBJ2-3 | TRBV9 | . | CASSASQPFGDTQYF
TRBJ2-7 | TRBV20-1 | TRBD2 | CSVISGSYHEQYF
TRBJ2-7 | TRBV18 | TRBD1 | CASSPLTPGRDRGAYEQYF
TRBJ2-5 | TRBV15 | . | CATSRDWVYRVETQYF
TRBJ2-3 | TRBV19 | TRBD2 | CASSKLAGGPGGTDTQYF
TRBJ2-7 | TRBV30 | TRBD1 | CAWGQGRLYEQYF
TRBJ1-6 | TRBV15 | TRBD1 | CATSRDVGGAHRGSYNSPLHF
TRBJ2-1 | TRBV20-1 | . | CSARRLAAYNEQFF
TRBJ2-7 | TRBV7-2 | TRBD2 | CASSSGSGSLYEQYF
TRBJ2-1 | TRBV18 | . | CASSREQSYNEQFF
TRBJ2-3 | TRBV7-2 | . | CASSPQGREPSDTQYF
TRBJ1-2 | TRBV18 | TRBD1 | CASSEGQGDGYTF
TRBJ1-2 | TRBV9 | . | CASSVIEEIKSYGYTF
TRBJ1-1 | TRBV20-1 | . | CSARVVKDTEAFF
TRBJ2-2 | TRBV27 | TRBD2 | CASSLGSSGRANTGELFF